This T cell receptor beta chain stems from a study of blood T cell repertoires in COVID-19. TCRdb keeps only in-frame clones here, not all; method: immunoSEQ multiplex PCR. In the table there are approximately 97,000 clones, 90% of which are singletons. The germline V gene has CDR1 SNHLY and CDR2 FYNNEI. V was pared by 5 bases and J by 5 bases, with 8 bases of the junction left unmatched. The CDR3 covers 16 residues. The chain is built from TRBV2 and TRBJ2-2; 10 bases are shared with TRBD1. Sample: peripheral blood. The TCR sequence derives from a man between 60 and 75 years old with acute or convalescent COVID-19. The CDR3 reads CASSPRQGAQTGELFF. DNA for the CDR3: TGTGCCAGCAGTCCAAGACAGGGGGCGCAGACCGGGGAGCTGTTTTTT.